The 9 T cell receptor beta chains listed next were all sequenced from one sample in a study of cytomegalovirus exposure and HLA in healthy donors. PCR amplification relied on 60 Vbeta primers (plus 13 Jbeta primers). Assay: immunoSEQ multiplex PCR; the TCRdb copy retains only in-frame clones and omits some. The table has more than 75,000 clones, 60% to 80% seen once. The sequenced sample consisted of PBMCs. These receptors all come from a woman aged 40-49 years in good health and CMV-seronegative.

The chain links TRBV7-3 to TRBJ2-1, with TRBD1 matching 7 bases. Germline V CDR1 and CDR2: SGHTA, FQGTGA. The CDR3 covers 17 residues. Trimming at V came to 8 bases and at J to 0 bases, leaving 13 bases not matched to a gene. For the CDR3, the DNA is TGTGCCAGCGGCCCCTGGACAGGAACCAGCTCCTACAATGAGCAGTTCTTC. Protein product: CASGPWTGTSSYNEQFF.

This clone was seen only a few times. At one boundary the junction diverges from the germline segment, which might be a read error. This chain links TRBV6-5 with TRBJ1-5, with D unclear. Germline-derived CDR1 and CDR2 are MNHEY and SVGAGI. The CDR3 runs 15 residues. In nucleotides, the CDR3 is TGTGCCAGCAGTTACTCGACCGACTCGAATCAGCCCCAGAATTTT. Amino acid sequence: CASSYSTDSNQPQNF.

This clone occurred once. An end of the junction does not agree with germline; a read error may underlie this. The rearrangement joins TRBV7-9 to TRBJ1-2; possible D gene TRBD1, 6 bases. The CDR3 has 14 residues. Germline V CDR1 and CDR2: SEHNR, FQNEAQ (reference sequence). CDR3 in DNA: TGTGCCAGCACCCTTTCAGGGGTGGGCTATGGCTACCCCTTC. Encoded protein: CASTLSGVGYGYPF.

Only a few counts were recorded for this clone. This chain links TRBV4-1 with TRBJ1-1, with D possibly matching TRBD1 (5 bases). Trimming removed 2 bases from V and 0 bases from J, with 13 bases in between. This CDR3 spans 16 amino acids. The germline V gene encodes CDR1 MGHRA and CDR2 YSYEKL. The CDR3 protein is CASSQPTGGVNTEAFF. The CDR3 coding sequence is TGCGCCAGCAGCCAACCAACCGGGGGGGTGAACACTGAAGCTTTCTTT.

The chain links TRBV7-2 to TRBJ1-2; D perhaps matches TRBD1 (6 bases). The germline CDR1 and CDR2 sequences are SGHTA and FQGNSA. This CDR3 has 13 amino acids. V was shortened by 6 bases and J by 2 bases, with 10 bases between the two germline ends. CDR3 amino acids: CASSIDRNYGYTF. CDR3 DNA: TGTGCCAGCAGTATCGACAGGAACTATGGCTACACCTTC.

The chain is built from TRBV29-1 and TRBJ2-1; TRBD2 might be the D (7 bases). The V and J ends lost 4 bases and 5 bases respectively, with 15 bases between them. The germline gives CDR1 SQVTM, CDR2 ANQGSEA. This CDR3 region has 14 residues. DNA for the CDR3: TGCAGCGTTGGAGGGGGGGCTAGGAACAATGAGCAGTTCTTC. Its protein is CSVGGGARNNEQFF.

The chain uses TRBV9 and TRBJ1-3; D is ambiguous. Looked up from germline, CDR1 is SGDLS and CDR2 is YYNGEE. The CDR3 contains 12 residues. V lost 4 bases and J lost 8, with 10 bases in between. In DNA, the CDR3 is TGTGCCAGCAGCCCTGCCCTAGACACCATATATTTT. Residues: CASSPALDTIYF.

V is TRBV5-1 and J is TRBJ2-6; D perhaps matches TRBD1 (6 bases). Germline V lookup: CDR1 SGHRS, CDR2 YFSETQ. Trimming removed 0 bases from V and 1 base from J, with 17 bases in between. The CDR3 runs to 19 residues. In nucleotides, the CDR3 is TGCGCCAGCAGCTTGGGGGCAGGGGTTGGTGGGTCTGGGGCCAACGTCCTGACTTTC. The encoded protein is CASSLGAGVGGSGANVLTF.

V gene TRBV27 combines with J gene TRBJ2-3, with 8 nucleotides matching TRBD2. Trimming took 4 bases from V and 1 from J; bases not matched to a gene: 4. This CDR3 region has 15 residues. Germline V CDR1 and CDR2: MNHEY, SMNVEV (reference sequence). DNA for the CDR3: TGTGCCAGCAGTTCCCTTAGCGGGGGCACAGATACGCAGTATTTT. Translation gives CASSSLSGGTDTQYF.